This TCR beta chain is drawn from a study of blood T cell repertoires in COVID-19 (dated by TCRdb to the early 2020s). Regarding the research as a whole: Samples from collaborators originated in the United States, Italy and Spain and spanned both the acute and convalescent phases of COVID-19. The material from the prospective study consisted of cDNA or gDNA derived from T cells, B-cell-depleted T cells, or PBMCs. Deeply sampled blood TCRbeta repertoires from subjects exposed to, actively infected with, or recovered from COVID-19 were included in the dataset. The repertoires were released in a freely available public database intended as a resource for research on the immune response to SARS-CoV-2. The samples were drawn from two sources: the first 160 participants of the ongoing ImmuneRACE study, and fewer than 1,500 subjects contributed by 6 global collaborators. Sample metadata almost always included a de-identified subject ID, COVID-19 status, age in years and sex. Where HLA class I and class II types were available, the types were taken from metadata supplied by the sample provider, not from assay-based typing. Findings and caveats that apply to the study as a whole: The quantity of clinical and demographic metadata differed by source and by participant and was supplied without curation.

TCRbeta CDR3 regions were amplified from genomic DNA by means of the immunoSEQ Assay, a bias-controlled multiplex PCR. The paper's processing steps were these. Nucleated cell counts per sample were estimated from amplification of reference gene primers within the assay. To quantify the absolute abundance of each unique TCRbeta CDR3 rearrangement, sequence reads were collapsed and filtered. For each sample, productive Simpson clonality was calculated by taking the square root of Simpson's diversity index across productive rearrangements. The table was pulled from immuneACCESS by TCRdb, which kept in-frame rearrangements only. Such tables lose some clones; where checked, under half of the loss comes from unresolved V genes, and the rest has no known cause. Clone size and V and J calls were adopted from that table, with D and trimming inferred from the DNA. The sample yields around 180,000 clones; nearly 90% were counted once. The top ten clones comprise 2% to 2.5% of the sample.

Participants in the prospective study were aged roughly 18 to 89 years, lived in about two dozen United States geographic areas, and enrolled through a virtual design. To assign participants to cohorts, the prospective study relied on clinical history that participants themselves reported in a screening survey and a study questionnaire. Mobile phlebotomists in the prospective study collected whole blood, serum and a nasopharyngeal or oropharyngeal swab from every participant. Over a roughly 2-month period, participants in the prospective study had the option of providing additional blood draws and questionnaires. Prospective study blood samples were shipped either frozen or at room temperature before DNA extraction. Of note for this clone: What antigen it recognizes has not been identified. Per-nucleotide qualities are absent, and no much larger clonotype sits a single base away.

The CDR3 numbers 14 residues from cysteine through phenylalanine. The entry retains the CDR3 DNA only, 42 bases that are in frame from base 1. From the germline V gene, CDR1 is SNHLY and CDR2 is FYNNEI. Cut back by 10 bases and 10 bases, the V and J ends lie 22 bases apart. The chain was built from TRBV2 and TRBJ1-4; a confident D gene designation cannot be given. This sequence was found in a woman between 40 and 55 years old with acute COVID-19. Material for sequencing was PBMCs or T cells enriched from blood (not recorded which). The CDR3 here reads CATLQVDDSRKLFF. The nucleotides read TGTGCCACCCTTCAAGTTGACGACTCCCGAAAACTGTTTTTT.